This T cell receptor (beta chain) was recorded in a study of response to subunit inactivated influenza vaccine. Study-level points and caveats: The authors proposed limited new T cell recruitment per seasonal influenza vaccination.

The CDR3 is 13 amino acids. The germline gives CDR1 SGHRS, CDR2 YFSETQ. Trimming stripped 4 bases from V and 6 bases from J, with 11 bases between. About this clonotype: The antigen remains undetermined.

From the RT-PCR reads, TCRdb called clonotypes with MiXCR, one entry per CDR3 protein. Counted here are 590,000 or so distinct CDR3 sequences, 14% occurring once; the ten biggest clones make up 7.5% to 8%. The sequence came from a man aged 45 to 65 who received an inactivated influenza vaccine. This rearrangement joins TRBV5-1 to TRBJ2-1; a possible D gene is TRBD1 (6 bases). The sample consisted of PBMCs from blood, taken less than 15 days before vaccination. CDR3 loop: CASSTMDSNEQFF. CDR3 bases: TGCGCCAGCAGCACCATGGACAGCAATGAGCAGTTCTTC.